This T cell receptor beta chain was profiled in a study of cytomegalovirus exposure and HLA in healthy donors. Overall study context: Earlier work reported 110 million or so unique TCR beta sequences from about 200 million T cells. Study-wide results and limits: Among the CMV-associated chains, a few were confirmed in vitro as specific for CMV antigens. Researchers reportedly found TCR beta sequences accurately predicted most subjects' HLA-A and HLA-B alleles.

Nominally healthy donors were sampled, though unrecorded immune exposures were likely. Amplification used 60 Vbeta primers and 13 Jbeta primers. Here immunoSEQ multiplex PCR was the method, and the copy in TCRdb shows in-frame clones only, minus some. The table lists nearly 110,000 clones, 77% of them singletons, with under 5% in the top ten. The V end lost 4 bases, the J end lost 10 bases, and 17 bases lay between the germline ends. The germline V gene has CDR1 SNHLY and CDR2 FYNNEI. CDR3 length: 14 amino acids. On this clone itself: Antigen unknown.

This chain joins TRBV2 and TRBJ2-1; unclear D gene. The TCR originated in a male donor in good health and CMV-seronegative. The sample consisted of PBMCs. This CDR3 is CASSVRLGGEEQFF. The CDR3 region has the DNA TGTGCCAGCAGTGTTCGGCTAGGTGGCGAGGAGCAGTTCTTC.